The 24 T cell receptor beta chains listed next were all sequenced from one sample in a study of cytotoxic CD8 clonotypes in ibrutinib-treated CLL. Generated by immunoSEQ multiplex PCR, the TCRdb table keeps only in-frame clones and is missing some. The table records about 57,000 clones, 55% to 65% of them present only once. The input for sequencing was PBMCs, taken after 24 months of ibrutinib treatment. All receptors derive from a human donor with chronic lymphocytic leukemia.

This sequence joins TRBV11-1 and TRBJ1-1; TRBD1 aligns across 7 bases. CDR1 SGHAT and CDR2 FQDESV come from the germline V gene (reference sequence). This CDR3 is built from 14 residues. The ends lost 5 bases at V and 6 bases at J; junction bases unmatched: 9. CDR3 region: CASSRDRVRAEAFF. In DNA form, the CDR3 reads TGTGCCAGCAGCAGAGACAGGGTTCGGGCTGAAGCTTTCTTT.

CDR3 DNA: TGTGCCAGCAGTTTACAGGGTAGTCTGGTTGGAGAGACCCAGTACTTC. Translated: CASSLQGSLVGETQYF. V is TRBV2 and J is TRBJ2-5; D may be TRBD1 (6 bases). V gave up 5 bases and J gave up 4 bases, with 20 bases separating them. Germline CDR1 reads SNHLY; CDR2 reads FYNNEI. This CDR3 has 16 residues. The full variable domain, completed using reference TRBV2 and TRBJ2-5, is EPEVTQTPSHQVTQMGQEVILRCVPISNHLYFYWYRQILGQKVEFLVSFYNNEISEKSEIFDDQFSVERPDGSNFTLKIRSTKLEDSAMYFCASSLQGSLVGETQYFGPGTRLLVL.

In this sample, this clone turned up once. The CDR3 sequence: CASSYLASGHTDTQYF. In DNA form, the CDR3 reads TGTGCCAGCAGTTACTTGGCTAGCGGACACACAGATACGCAGTATTTT. The chain recombines TRBV6-5 with TRBJ2-3, with 7 bases aligning to TRBD2. After removal of 1 base from V and 2 bases from J, the junction contained 6 bases not matched to a gene. Germline CDR1 MNHEY, CDR2 SVGAGI. The CDR3 is 16 amino acids.

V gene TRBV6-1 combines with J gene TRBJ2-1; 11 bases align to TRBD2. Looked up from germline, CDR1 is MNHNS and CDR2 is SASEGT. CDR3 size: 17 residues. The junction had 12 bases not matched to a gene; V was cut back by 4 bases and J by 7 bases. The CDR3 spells CASSVGDRLAGKNEQFF. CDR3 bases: TGTGCCAGCAGTGTGGGCGATAGACTAGCGGGGAAAAATGAGCAGTTCTTC.

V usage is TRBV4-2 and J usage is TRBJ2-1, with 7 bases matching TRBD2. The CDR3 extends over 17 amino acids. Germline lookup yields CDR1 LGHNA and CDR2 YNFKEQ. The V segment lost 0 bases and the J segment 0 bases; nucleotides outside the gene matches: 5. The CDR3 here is CASSQDRAGSSYNEQFF. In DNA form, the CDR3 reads TGTGCCAGCAGCCAAGATCGAGCGGGGAGCTCCTACAATGAGCAGTTCTTC.

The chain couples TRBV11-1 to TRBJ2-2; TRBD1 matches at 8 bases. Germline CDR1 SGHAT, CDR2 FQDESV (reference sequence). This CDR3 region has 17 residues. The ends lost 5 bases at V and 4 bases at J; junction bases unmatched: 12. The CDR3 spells CASSRAGGRGITGELFF. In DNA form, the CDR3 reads TGTGCCAGCAGCCGGGCAGGGGGCAGGGGGATCACCGGGGAGCTGTTTTTT.

The CDR3 region has the DNA TGTGCCACCAGGGGCGGACCTTTCACAGATACGCAGTATTTT. It yields the protein CATRGGPFTDTQYF. The chain uses TRBV28 and TRBJ2-3, with a tentative D call TRBD1 (6 bases). The germline V gene has CDR1 MDHEN and CDR2 SYDVKM. The V end was cut by 10 bases, the J end by 2 bases, with 16 bases between. The CDR3 is 14 amino acids.

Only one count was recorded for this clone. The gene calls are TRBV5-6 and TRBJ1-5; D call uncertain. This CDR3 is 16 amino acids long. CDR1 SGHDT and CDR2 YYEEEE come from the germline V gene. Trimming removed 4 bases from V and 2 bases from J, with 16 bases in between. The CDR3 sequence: CASSASWVPGNQPQHF. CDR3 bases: TGTGCCAGCAGCGCCAGTTGGGTCCCCGGCAATCAGCCCCAGCATTTT.

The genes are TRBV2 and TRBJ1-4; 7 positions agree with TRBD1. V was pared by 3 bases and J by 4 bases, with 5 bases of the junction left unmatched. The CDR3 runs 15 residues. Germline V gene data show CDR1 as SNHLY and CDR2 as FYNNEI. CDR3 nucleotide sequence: TGTGCCAGCAGTGAGAGGGGGCAATTTAATGAAAAACTGTTTTTT. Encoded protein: CASSERGQFNEKLFF.

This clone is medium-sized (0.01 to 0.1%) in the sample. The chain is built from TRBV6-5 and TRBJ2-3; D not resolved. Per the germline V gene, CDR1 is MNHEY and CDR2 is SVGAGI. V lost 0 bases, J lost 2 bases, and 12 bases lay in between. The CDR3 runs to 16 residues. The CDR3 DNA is TGTGCCAGCAGTTACTCGAAATTGGACCTCACAGATACGCAGTATTTT. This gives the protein CASSYSKLDLTDTQYF.

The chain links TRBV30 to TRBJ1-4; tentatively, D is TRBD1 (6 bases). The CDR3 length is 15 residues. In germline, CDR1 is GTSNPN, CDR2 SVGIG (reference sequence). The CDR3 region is CASAGGAGTNEKLFF. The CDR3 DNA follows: TGTGCGTCGGCGGGGGGCGCCGGAACTAATGAAAAACTGTTTTTT.

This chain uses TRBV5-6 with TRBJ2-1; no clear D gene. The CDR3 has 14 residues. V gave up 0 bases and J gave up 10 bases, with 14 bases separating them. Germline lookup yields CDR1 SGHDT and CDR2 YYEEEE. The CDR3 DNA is TGTGCCAGCAGCTTGGTGTTAGCCGTGTTCGAGCAGTTCTTC. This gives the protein CASSLVLAVFEQFF. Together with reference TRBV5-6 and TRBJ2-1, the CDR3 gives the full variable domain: DAGVTQSPTHLIKTRGQQVTLRCSPKSGHDTVSWYQQALGQGPQFIFQYYEEEERQRGNFPDRFSGHQFPNYSSELNVNALLLGDSALYLCASSLVLAVFEQFFGPGTRLTVL.

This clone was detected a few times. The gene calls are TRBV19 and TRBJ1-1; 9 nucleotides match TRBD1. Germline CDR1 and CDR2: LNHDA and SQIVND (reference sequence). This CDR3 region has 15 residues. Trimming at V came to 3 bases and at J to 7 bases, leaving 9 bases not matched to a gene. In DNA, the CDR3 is TGTGCCAGTAGTATGGACTGGGACAGGGTTGGTGAAGCTTTCTTT. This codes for CASSMDWDRVGEAFF.

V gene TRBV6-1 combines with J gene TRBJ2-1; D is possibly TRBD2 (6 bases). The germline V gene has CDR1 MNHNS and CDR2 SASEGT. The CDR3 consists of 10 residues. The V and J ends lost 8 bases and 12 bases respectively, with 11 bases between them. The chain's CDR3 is CASGPGRQFF. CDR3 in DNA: TGTGCCAGCGGACCCGGGAGGCAGTTCTTC.

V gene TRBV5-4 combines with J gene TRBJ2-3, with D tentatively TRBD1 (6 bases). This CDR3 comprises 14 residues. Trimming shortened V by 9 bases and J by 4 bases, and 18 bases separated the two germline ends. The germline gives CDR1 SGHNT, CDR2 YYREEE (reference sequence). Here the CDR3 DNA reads TGTGCCACCCTACAGGGCACCGAGTCAGATACGCAGTATTTT. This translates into CATLQGTESDTQYF.

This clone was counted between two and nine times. The CDR3 loop is CASSLGGITDTQYF. For the CDR3, the DNA is TGTGCCAGCAGCTTGGGAGGGATCACAGATACGCAGTATTTT. The chain recombines TRBV5-4 with TRBJ2-3; D possibly corresponds to TRBD2 (5 bases). The CDR3 consists of 14 residues. V was pared by 0 bases and J by 2 bases, with 7 bases between. In germline, CDR1 is SGHNT, CDR2 YYREEE (reference sequence).

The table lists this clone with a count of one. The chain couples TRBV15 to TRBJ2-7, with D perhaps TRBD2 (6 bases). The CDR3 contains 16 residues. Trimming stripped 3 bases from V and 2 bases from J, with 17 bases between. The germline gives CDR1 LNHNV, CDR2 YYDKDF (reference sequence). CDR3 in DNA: TGTGCCACCAGCAGGGGGATGGGGCGGGAAGCCTACGAGCAGTACTTC. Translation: CATSRGMGREAYEQYF.

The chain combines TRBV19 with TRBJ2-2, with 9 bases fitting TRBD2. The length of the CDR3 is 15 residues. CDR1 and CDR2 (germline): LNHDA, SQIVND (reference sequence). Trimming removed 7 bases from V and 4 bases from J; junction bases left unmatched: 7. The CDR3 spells CASKGGGAPTGELFF. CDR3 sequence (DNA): TGTGCCAGTAAGGGCGGGGGGGCGCCCACCGGGGAGCTGTTTTTT.

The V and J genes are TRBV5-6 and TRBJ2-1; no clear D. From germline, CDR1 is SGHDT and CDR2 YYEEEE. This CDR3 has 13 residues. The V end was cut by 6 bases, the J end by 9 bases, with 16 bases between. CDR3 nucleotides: TGTGCCAGCAATCAGGCTTTTGGAGCTGAGCAGTTCTTC. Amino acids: CASNQAFGAEQFF.

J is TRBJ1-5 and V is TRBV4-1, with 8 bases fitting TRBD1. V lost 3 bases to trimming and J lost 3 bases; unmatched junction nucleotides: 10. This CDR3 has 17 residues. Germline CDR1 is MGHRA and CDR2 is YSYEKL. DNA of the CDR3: TGCGCCAGCAGCCAGGCGGGACAGGTCGGAAACAATCAGCCCCAGCATTTT. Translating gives CASSQAGQVGNNQPQHF.

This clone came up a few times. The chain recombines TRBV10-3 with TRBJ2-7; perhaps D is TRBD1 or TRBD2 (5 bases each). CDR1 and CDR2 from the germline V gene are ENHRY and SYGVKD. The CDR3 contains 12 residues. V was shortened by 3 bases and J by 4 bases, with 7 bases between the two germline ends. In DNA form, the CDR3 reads TGTGCCATCAGTGACAGGGAGTACGAGCAGTACTTC. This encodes CAISDREYEQYF.

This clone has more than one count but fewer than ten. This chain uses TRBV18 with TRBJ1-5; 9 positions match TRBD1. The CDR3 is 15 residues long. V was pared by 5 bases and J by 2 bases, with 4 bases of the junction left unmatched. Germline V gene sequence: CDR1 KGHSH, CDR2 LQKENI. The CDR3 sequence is CASSWGQGGNQPQHF. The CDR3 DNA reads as TGTGCCAGCTCATGGGGACAGGGTGGCAATCAGCCCCAGCATTTT. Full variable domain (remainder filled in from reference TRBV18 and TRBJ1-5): NAGVMQNPRHLVRRRGQEARLRCSPMKGHSHVYWYRQLPEEGLKFMVYLQKENIIDESGMPKERFSAEFPKEGPSILRIQQVVRGDSAAYFCASSWGQGGNQPQHFGDGTRLSIL.

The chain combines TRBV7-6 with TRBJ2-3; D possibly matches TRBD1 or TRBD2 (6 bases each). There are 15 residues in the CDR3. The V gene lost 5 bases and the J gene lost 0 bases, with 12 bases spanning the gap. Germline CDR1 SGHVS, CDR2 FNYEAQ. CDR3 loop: CASSPPGGSTDTQYF. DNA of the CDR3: TGTGCCAGCAGCCCCCCCGGGGGCAGCACAGATACGCAGTATTTT.

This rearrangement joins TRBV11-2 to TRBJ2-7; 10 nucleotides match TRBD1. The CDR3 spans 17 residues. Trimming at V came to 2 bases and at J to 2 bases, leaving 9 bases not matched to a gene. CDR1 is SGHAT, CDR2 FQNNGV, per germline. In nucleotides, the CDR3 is TGTGCCAGCAGCTTACTCACGTCCGGGACAGGGGCCTACGAGCAGTACTTC. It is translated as CASSLLTSGTGAYEQYF.